Below are 18 T cell receptor beta chains sequenced from a single sample in a study of CD8 T cells in ankylosing spondylitis. MiXCR, applied by TCRdb to the 5' RACE reads, yields one record per CDR3 protein. The table shows roughly 240,000 distinct CDR3 sequences, with less than 9.5% occurring only once. Sequenced input: blood, either unsorted or a sorted T cell fraction (not recorded which). Source of these receptors: a female donor with ankylosing spondylitis or in good health (not recorded which).

The rearrangement joins TRBV7-9 to TRBJ2-7; D ambiguous. The CDR3 is made up of 14 amino acids. The V gene's germline CDR1 is SEHNR and CDR2 FQNEAQ (reference sequence). Trimming left V 1 base short and J 2 bases short, with 9 bases between. The CDR3 DNA follows: TGTGCCAGCAGCTTAGGGCTAACCACCTACGAGCAGTACTTC. Its translation is CASSLGLTTYEQYF.

This clonotype appeared a few times. At one of its ends the junction is not consistent with the germline gene, which may arise from a read error. The V and J genes are TRBV20-1 and TRBJ2-1; no clear D. The CDR3 runs to 13 residues. The V gene's germline CDR1 is DFQATT and CDR2 SNEGSKA (reference sequence). The CDR3 coding sequence is TGCAGTGCCCCCCCCTCCCTTAGCCAACGCCCCGTCTTC. It yields the protein CSAPPSLSQRPVF.

This clonotype was seen repeatedly, ten times or more. The chain is built from TRBV18 and TRBJ2-7, with a tentative D call TRBD2 (5 bases). The CDR3 contains 15 residues. CDR1 KGHSH and CDR2 LQKENI come from the germline V gene. Trimming left V 4 bases short and J 6 bases short, with 19 bases between. CDR3 loop: CASSQRASSKFEQYF. The DNA of the CDR3 is TGTGCCAGCTCACAGAGGGCCTCAAGTAAGTTCGAGCAGTACTTC.

This clonotype was seen ten or more times. The genes are TRBV7-2 and TRBJ1-5, with a weak D call TRBD1 (6 bases). The CDR3 consists of 15 residues. V was pared by 5 bases and J by 6 bases, with 17 bases between. Looked up from germline, CDR1 is SGHTA and CDR2 is FQGNSA. The CDR3 loop reads CASSANGGGGQPQHF. In DNA form, the CDR3 reads TGTGCCAGCAGCGCCAACGGAGGGGGTGGTCAGCCCCAGCATTTT.

The table lists this clonotype with many counts. CDR3 protein: CATSRNGQNTEAFF. The CDR3 DNA is TGTGCCACCAGCAGAAATGGACAGAACACTGAAGCTTTCTTT. The chain employs TRBV15 and TRBJ1-1; D might be TRBD1 (5 bases). Between the trimmed V and J ends, which lost 2 bases and 1 base, there was a span of 8 bases. Germline values: CDR1 LNHNV, CDR2 YYDKDF (reference sequence). The CDR3 contains 14 residues.

This clonotype was observed a handful of times. The chain employs TRBV11-1 and TRBJ2-1; 11 bases line up with TRBD2. CDR1 and CDR2 (germline): SGHAT, FQDESV (reference sequence). The CDR3 loop spans 17 amino acids. J gave up 10 bases and V 4 bases, and 15 bases lay outside the gene matches. The CDR3 region is CASSSYKGLAALKEQFF. CDR3 sequence (DNA): TGTGCCAGCAGCTCATACAAGGGACTAGCGGCCCTTAAGGAGCAGTTCTTC.

This clonotype came up many times. V is TRBV19 and J is TRBJ2-7, with no clear D. V was shortened by 9 bases and J by 0 bases, with 15 bases between the two germline ends. The CDR3 contains 14 residues. The germline CDR1 and CDR2 sequences are LNHDA and SQIVND (reference sequence). The CDR3, as DNA: TGTGCCAGCCGGACGGAGCGAAGCTCCTACGAGCAGTACTTC. The encoded protein is CASRTERSSYEQYF.

This clonotype was seen repeatedly, ten times or more. J is TRBJ1-4 and V is TRBV6-1; D unresolved. The CDR3 length is 14 residues. Germline values: CDR1 MNHNS, CDR2 SASEGT. Trimming removed 5 bases from V and 5 bases from J, with 12 bases in between. For the CDR3, the DNA is TGTGCCAGCAGTCTGGGAGGGAAAAATGAAAAACTGTTTTTT. Its protein is CASSLGGKNEKLFF.

With regard to this clonotype: This may come from a read error, since a much larger clone is one base off. The genes are TRBV28 and TRBJ2-7; TRBD2 aligns across 13 bases. Germline V gene sequence: CDR1 MDHEN, CDR2 SYDVKM. Unmatched junction bases numbered 13, after V lost 5 bases and J lost 6 bases. There are 17 residues in the CDR3. The CDR3 DNA is TGTGCCAGCAGTATAATCGGACTAGCGGGAGTCCTCTCCGAGCAGTACTTC. Its translation: CASSIIGLAGVLSEQYF.

The rearrangement joins TRBV20-1 to TRBJ2-5, with TRBD1 matching over 7 bases. Trimming took 5 bases from V and 5 from J; bases not matched to a gene: 14. Germline CDR1 is DFQATT and CDR2 is SNEGSKA (reference sequence). This CDR3 contains 15 residues. The CDR3: CSAYQLTGPGETQYF. The CDR3 nucleotides are TGCAGTGCTTACCAGCTGACAGGGCCCGGGGAGACCCAGTACTTC.

Comment on this clonotype: A much larger clonotype is one base distant, so this may be a read error. The rearrangement uses TRBV20-1 and TRBJ2-1, with D possibly being TRBD1 (7 bases). This CDR3 region has 15 residues. CDR1 and CDR2 from the germline V gene are DFQATT and SNEGSKA (reference sequence). In nucleotides, the CDR3 is TGCAGTGCTAGAGAAGGAGGGGGCTCCTACAATGAGCAGCTCTTC. Its translation is CSAREGGGSYNEQLF.

This clonotype was counted at least ten times. The V and J genes are TRBV12-3 or TRBV12-4 and TRBJ2-1; possibly TRBD2 for D (5 bases). V lost 5 bases to trimming and J lost 8 bases, with 10 bases between them. The CDR3 is 12 residues long. For the CDR3, the DNA is TGTGCCAGCAGTAACCACGGGGATGAGCAGTTCTTC. Amino acids: CASSNHGDEQFF.

The CDR3 loop reads CASSALEGRQFF. The CDR3 region has the DNA TGTGCCAGCAGCGCTCTAGAAGGGAGGCAGTTCTTC. This rearrangement joins TRBV7-2 to TRBJ2-1, with D tentatively TRBD2 (5 bases). V was trimmed by 5 bases and J by 12 bases, leaving 14 bases between them. Germline loops: CDR1 SGHTA, CDR2 FQGNSA. This CDR3 is built from 12 residues. Combining the CDR3 with reference TRBV7-2 and TRBJ2-1 gives the whole variable domain GAGVSQSPSNKVTEKGKDVELRCDPISGHTALYWYRQSLGQGLEFLIYFQGNSAPDKSGLPSDRFSAERTGGSVSTLTIQRTQQEDSAVYLCASSALEGRQFFGPGTRLTVL.

This clonotype came up many times. The CDR3, as DNA: TGCGCCAGCAGCTTGGATGTGGGAGGTGGAAAGACCCAGTACTTC. Translating gives CASSLDVGGGKTQYF. This rearrangement joins TRBV5-1 to TRBJ2-5; D possibly corresponds to TRBD2 (6 bases). Per germline, CDR1 SGHRS and CDR2 YFSETQ. The CDR3 length is 15 residues. V shed 0 bases and J shed 6 bases, with 15 bases lying between them.

This clonotype was recorded many times. The chain employs TRBV12-3 or TRBV12-4 and TRBJ2-1; 8 nucleotides align to TRBD2. Trimming cost V 8 bases and J 6 bases; bases outside gene matches: 6. CDR3 length: 13 residues. CDR3 coding DNA: TGTGCCAGCGGCCTAGCGGGCGTCAATGAGCAGTTCTTC. It yields the protein CASGLAGVNEQFF.

The chain couples TRBV7-3 to TRBJ2-1, with 7 nucleotides matching TRBD2. V lost 6 bases, J lost 0 bases, and 5 bases stayed unmatched. The CDR3 is made up of 15 amino acids. Germline lookup yields CDR1 SGHTA and CDR2 FQGTGA. CDR3 DNA sequence: TGTGCCAGCAGTCTCACTAGCGCCTCCTACAATGAGCAGTTCTTC. Translated, it gives CASSLTSASYNEQFF.

In this sample, this clonotype turned up a few times. The chain recombines TRBV7-2 with TRBJ2-3, with a tentative D call TRBD2 (6 bases). Between the trimmed V and J ends, which lost 5 bases and 2 bases, there was a span of 17 bases. The CDR3 length is 16 residues. The germline V gene has CDR1 SGHTA and CDR2 FQGNSA. CDR3 in amino acids: CASSPGPSDLTDTQYF. The CDR3 DNA sequence: TGTGCCAGCAGCCCCGGGCCTAGCGATCTCACAGATACGCAGTATTTT.

This chain uses TRBV20-1 with TRBJ1-2; D call uncertain. V shed 0 bases and J shed 2 bases, with 7 bases lying between them. CDR1 and CDR2 (germline): DFQATT, SNEGSKA (reference sequence). The CDR3 has 13 amino acids. CDR3 sequence reads: CSARDVENYGYTF. The DNA of the CDR3 is TGCAGTGCTAGAGATGTAGAGAACTATGGCTACACCTTC.